One TCR beta chain is described in this entry. Antigen specificity is unknown. Data came from immunoSEQ multiplex PCR; TCRdb stores just in-frame clones and leaves some out. The repertoire has approximately 80,000 clones, around 80% of them found once; the top ten carry under 2.5%. These data originate in a study of ipilimumab plus nivolumab after autologous stem cell transplantation. Study outcomes and limitations: Authors suggest TCR repertoire, Treg phenotype and gut microbiota support further study.

CDR1 and CDR2 from the germline V gene are GTSNPN and SVGIG (reference sequence). V lost 7 bases to trimming and J lost 0 bases, with 9 bases between them. This CDR3 spans 12 amino acids. Patients got ipilimumab 1 mg/kg beginning 14 to 28 days post-transplant. Dosing: nivolumab 3 mg/kg IV, weeks 1, 4, 7, 10, then every two weeks to week 26. The source material was PBMCs, sampled in a trial of ipilimumab plus nivolumab as post-transplant consolidation. The chain uses TRBV30 and TRBJ1-2; no reliable D call. The receptor was derived from a male donor with diffuse large B-cell lymphoma. This chain's CDR3 is CASFEANYGYTF. The DNA of the CDR3 is TGTGCCTCCTTTGAAGCTAACTATGGCTACACCTTC. The variable domain in full, with the rest retrieved from reference TRBV30 and TRBJ1-2, is SQTIHQWPATLVQPVGSPLSLECTVEGTSNPNLYWYRQAAGRGLQLLFYSVGIGQISSEVPQNLSASRPQDRQFILSSKKLLLSDSGFYLCASFEANYGYTFGSGTRLTVV.